This T cell receptor beta chain was obtained from a study of blood T cell repertoires in COVID-19. Overall study context: COVID-19 samples collected from the United States, Italy and Spain covered acute and convalescent phases. The cDNA or gDNA used as material had been derived from T cells, B-cell-depleted T cells, or PBMCs.

Participants spanned ages about 18 to 100 years and resided in around 25 US areas. Recovery among Cohort 3 donors was established by two negative PCRs, clearance, or symptom resolution. Libraries were prepared by immunoSEQ multiplex PCR; TCRdb keeps only in-frame clonotypes and omits some of them. The data hold roughly 250,000 clones, with more than 85% observed a single time. The V gene end was trimmed by 6 bases and the J gene end by 6 bases; junction bases not matched to a gene: 4. Germline V gene sequence: CDR1 LGHDT, CDR2 YNNKEL (reference sequence). This CDR3 has 12 residues. This TCR came from a woman in her forties or fifties who had recovered from COVID-19. The chain is built from TRBV3-1 (or the pseudogene TRBV3-2) and TRBJ2-7; 8 nucleotides align to TRBD1. The specimen sequenced was PBMCs or T cells enriched from blood (not recorded which). CDR3 in amino acids: CASRPTGGEQYF. The CDR3 nucleotides are TGTGCCAGCAGACCTACAGGGGGCGAGCAGTACTTC.